This T cell receptor beta chain was recorded in a study of blood T cell repertoires in COVID-19. Whole-study context: The United States, Italy and Spain provided the acute and convalescent COVID-19 samples. Nucleic acid was either cDNA or gDNA, and it came from T cells, B-cell-depleted T cells, or PBMCs.

Recruited during active infection, patients (from Seattle) were subsequently followed longitudinally. Study processing details: Reference gene primer amplification gave nucleated cell count estimates. TCRdb's copy holds only in-frame clones and misses some; the assay was immunoSEQ multiplex PCR. The D gene and trimming were derived from the DNA, and the V and J assignments and clone size from that table. The sample shows around 320,000 clones, about nine tenths of them seen only once. The CDR3 loop spans 15 amino acids. Looked up from germline, CDR1 is SGHKS and CDR2 is YYEKEE (reference sequence). Deletions cut 4 bases from V and 3 bases from J, with 11 bases between.

The sample taken for sequencing was peripheral blood. The TCR originated in a woman aged 30 to 39 with COVID-19, enrolled during active disease. The chain uses TRBV5-5 and TRBJ2-6, with D possibly TRBD1 on 6 matching bases. CDR3 loop: CASSPGAGGANVLTF. CDR3 in DNA: TGTGCCAGCAGCCCAGGGGCGGGTGGGGCCAACGTCCTGACTTTC.